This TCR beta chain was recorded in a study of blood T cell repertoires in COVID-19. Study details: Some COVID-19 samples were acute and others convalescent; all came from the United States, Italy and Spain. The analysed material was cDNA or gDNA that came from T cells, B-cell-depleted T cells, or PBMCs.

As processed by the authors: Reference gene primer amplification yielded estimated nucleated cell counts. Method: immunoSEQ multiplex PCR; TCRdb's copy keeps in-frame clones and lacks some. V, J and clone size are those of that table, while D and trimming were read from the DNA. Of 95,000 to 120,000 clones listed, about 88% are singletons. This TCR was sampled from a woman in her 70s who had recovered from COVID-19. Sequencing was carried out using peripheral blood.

The CDR3 loop reads CASSTDRPNSPLHF. The CDR3 coding sequence is TGCGCCAGCAGCACCGACAGGCCCAATTCACCCCTCCACTTT. This rearrangement joins TRBV5-1 to TRBJ1-6, with D possibly matching TRBD1 (6 bases). CDR1 SGHRS and CDR2 YFSETQ come from the germline V gene. The CDR3 consists of 14 residues. Trimming removed 4 bases from V and 7 bases from J, with 12 bases in between.